This T cell receptor beta chain was identified in a study of T cells after yellow fever vaccination. Across the study: Where fractions had low cell numbers, libraries were prepared from them with the SMART-Seq v4 Ultra Low Input RNA kit. Study-level findings and limits: In post-booster samples, most primary-vaccination clones reappeared (roughly 96% CD4, 88% CD8). A weaker secondary response peaked on day 5, the primary on day 15. CD4 and CD8 compartments shared a small share of clonotypes.

This clonotype was recorded many times. No antigen is known for it. The CDR3 is made up of 13 amino acids. Deletions cut 5 bases from V and 6 bases from J, with 14 bases between. MiXCR, run by TCRdb on the 5' RACE reads, gives a single entry per CDR3 protein. Counted here are around 260,000 distinct CDR3 sequences, approximately 5.2% occurring once; the ten biggest clones make up under 3.5%. This sequence joins TRBV12-3 or TRBV12-4 and TRBJ2-7; a weak D match, TRBD1 (5 bases). The clonotype comes from a young man who received the YFV17D yellow fever vaccine. The material was CD4+ T cells sorted from PBMCs, obtained on the day of the yellow fever booster vaccination. In DNA, the CDR3 is TGTGCCAGCAGTCTTATGCAGGGATTCGAGCAGTACGTC. Translating it yields CASSLMQGFEQYV.